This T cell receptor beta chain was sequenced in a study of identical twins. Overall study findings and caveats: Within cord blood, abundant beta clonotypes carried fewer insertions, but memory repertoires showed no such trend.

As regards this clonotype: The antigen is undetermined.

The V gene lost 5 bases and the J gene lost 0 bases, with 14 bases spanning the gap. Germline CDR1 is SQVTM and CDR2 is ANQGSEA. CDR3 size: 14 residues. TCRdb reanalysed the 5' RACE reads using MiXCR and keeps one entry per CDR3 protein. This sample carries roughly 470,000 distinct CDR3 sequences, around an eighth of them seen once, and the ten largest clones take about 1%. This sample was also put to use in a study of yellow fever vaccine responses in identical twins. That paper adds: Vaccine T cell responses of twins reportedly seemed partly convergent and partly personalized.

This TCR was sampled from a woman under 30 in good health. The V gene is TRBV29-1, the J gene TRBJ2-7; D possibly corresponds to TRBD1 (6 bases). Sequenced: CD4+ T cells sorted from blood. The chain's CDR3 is CSVKDSGDSYEQYF. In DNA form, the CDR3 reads TGCAGCGTTAAGGACAGTGGGGACTCCTACGAGCAGTACTTC.